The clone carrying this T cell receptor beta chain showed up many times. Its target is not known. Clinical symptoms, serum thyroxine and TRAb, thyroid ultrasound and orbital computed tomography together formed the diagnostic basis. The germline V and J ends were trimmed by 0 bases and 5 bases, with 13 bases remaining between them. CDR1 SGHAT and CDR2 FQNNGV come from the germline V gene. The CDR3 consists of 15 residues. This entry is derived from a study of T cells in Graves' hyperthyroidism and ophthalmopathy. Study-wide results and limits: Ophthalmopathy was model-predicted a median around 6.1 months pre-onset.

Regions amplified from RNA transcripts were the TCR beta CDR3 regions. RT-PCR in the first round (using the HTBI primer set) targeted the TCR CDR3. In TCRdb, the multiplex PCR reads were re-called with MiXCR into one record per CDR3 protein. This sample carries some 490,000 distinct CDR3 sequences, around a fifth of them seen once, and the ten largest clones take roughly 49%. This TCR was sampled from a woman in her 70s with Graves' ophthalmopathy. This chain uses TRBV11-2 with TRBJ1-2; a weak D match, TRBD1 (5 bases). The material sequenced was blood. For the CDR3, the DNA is TGTGCCAGCAGCTTAGATCCGGGGCGAGGATATGGCTACACCTTC. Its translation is CASSLDPGRGYGYTF.